Described below is a single TCR beta chain sequence and its context. Methods used by the authors: Out-of-frame sequences were removed, leaving about 2,300,000 distinct TCRbeta sequences. Using immunoSEQ multiplex PCR, the repertoire was profiled, and TCRdb retains in-frame clones only, with some absent. V, J and clone size were drawn from that table, and D and trimming were deduced from the DNA. The table has 50,000 to 55,000 clones, under 80% seen once. These data are taken from a study of memory CD4+ T cells and cytomegalovirus serostatus. Single viable CD3+CD4+CD8-CD45RO+ cells were sorted as the memory CD4+ T cells. Serostatus was set by detecting CMV pp150, pp28, p38, p52 IgG. V was pared by 1 base and J by 5 bases, with 14 bases between. The germline V gene encodes CDR1 LNHNV and CDR2 YYDKDF (reference sequence). This CDR3 region has 15 residues.

Sequencing input: memory CD4+ T cells from blood. This chain connects TRBV15 to TRBJ1-1; weak D call: TRBD1 (5 bases). This receptor was identified in an adult in good health and CMV-seronegative. The DNA for the CDR3 is TGTGCCACCAGCAGAGTCGGACACGGGGGGACTGAAGCTTTCTTT. It specifies CATSRVGHGGTEAFF.